The clone carrying this TCR beta chain was observed at least ten times. Its antigen is unknown. Amplified TCR beta CDR3 regions were obtained using RNA transcripts as template. Following a first-round RT-PCR that used HTBI primers, a second-round multiplex PCR was carried out. TCRdb reprocessed the multiplex PCR reads via MiXCR and lists one record per CDR3 protein. Among roughly 230,000 distinct CDR3 sequences listed, roughly 21% were seen once. PBMCs were isolated from an approximately 10 ml sample of fresh peripheral blood. This entry is derived from a study of Graves' ophthalmopathy and Graves' hyperthyroidism. Study details: Peripheral blood was collected at initial diagnosis, before any treatment. Regarding the study as a whole: Most thyroid-expanded clonotypes exceeding 0.001 frequency were also found in blood.

CDR1 SGHAT and CDR2 FQDESV come from the germline V gene (reference sequence). The V end lost 5 bases, the J end lost 4 bases, and 14 bases lay between the germline ends. CDR3 length equals 14 residues. This sequence joins TRBV11-1 and TRBJ1-1, with D unclear. Sequencing was done on a sample of peripheral blood. The TCR was taken from a woman aged 45-59 years with Graves' ophthalmopathy. CDR3 region: CASSHKAGSTEAFF. The CDR3 DNA sequence: TGTGCCAGCAGCCACAAAGCGGGTTCCACTGAAGCTTTCTTT.